This T cell receptor (beta chain) was sequenced in a study of PD-1 blockade in classical Hodgkin lymphoma. Study-wide points: It was reported that newly diagnosed patients had less baseline TCR diversity than healthy donors. What drove the repertoire differences, possibly disease activity or prior therapy, has not been defined. Whoever responded completely had baseline diversity much like that seen in newly diagnosed patients.

The germline V gene has CDR1 SGHDT and CDR2 YYEEEE. Trimming cost V 4 bases and J 1 base; bases outside gene matches: 7. This CDR3 has 15 amino acids. Measured with immunoSEQ multiplex PCR; TCRdb has only the in-frame clones, and not every one. The table records about 16,000 clones, about 85% of them present only once. Every one of the patients relapsed after autologous stem cell transplantation (brentuximab vedotin exposure was variable). CD4+ T cells were purified from thawed PBMCs by negative selection. The best responses consisted of complete response, partial response or progressive disease. Note on this clone: What it binds is unknown.

This rearrangement joins TRBV5-6 to TRBJ2-7; 8 bases line up with TRBD1. The clonotype was recovered from a human donor with classical Hodgkin lymphoma. Specimen: CD4+ T cells from blood, collected at baseline. The CDR3 protein is CASSVGTGQSYEQYF. CDR3 nucleotide sequence: TGTGCCAGCAGCGTGGGGACAGGACAATCCTACGAGCAGTACTTC.